The rows below give T cell receptor beta chains drawn from one sample of a study of blood T cells in healthy people across ages. Using its own MiXCR run on the 5' RACE reads, TCRdb lists one record per CDR3 protein. The sample lists around 1,000,000 distinct CDR3 sequences, 35% to 45% occurring once. The specimen was blood. The receptors were sampled from a man younger than 35 in good health. CDR3s include the opening cysteine and the closing phenylalanine or tryptophan. The D gene is left open where the match is weak. Clone size is stated in some rows and not others, as once, few, many or a class when expanded.

abundance	d_gene	j_gene	v_gene	CDR3nt	CDR3aa
-	TRBD1	TRBJ1-2	TRBV6-6	TGTGCCAGCAGTCGGACAGGGAATGGTGGCTACACCTTC	CASSRTGNGGYTF
-	TRBD2	TRBJ2-5	TRBV7-2	TGTGCCAGCATCGAACGGGGGGTTCAAGAGACCCAGTACTTC	CASIERGVQETQYF
-	TRBD2	TRBJ2-1	TRBV5-1	TGCGCCAGCAGCTTGTGGCGGGGGAGAACCTACAATGAGCAGTTCTTC	CASSLWRGRTYNEQFF
few	-	TRBJ2-3	TRBV2	TGTGCCAGCAGTGAAACCTTGTCTAGGGATACGCAGTATTTT	CASSETLSRDTQYF
-	-	TRBJ1-4	TRBV20-1	TGCGGTGCTAGAGAAAAGGGCGCGAATGAAAAACTGTTTTTT	CGAREKGANEKLFF
few	-	TRBJ1-5	TRBV5-1	TGCGCCAGCAGCTCGATGCCTGATCAGCCCCAGCATTTT	CASSSMPDQPQHF
-	-	TRBJ1-2	TRBV6-5	TGTGCCAGCAGTTCAGAGCATGGTGGCTACACCTTC	CASSSEHGGYTF
-	TRBD1	TRBJ2-3	TRBV15	TGTGCCACCAGCAGCGTGCGAAGTATAAGGACAGGTACGCAGTATTTT	CATSSVRSIRTGTQYF
-	-	TRBJ2-5	TRBV20-1	TGCAGTGCTAGAGGGGTTTTAGCGGAGACTCAAGAGACCCAGTACTTC	CSARGVLAETQETQYF
-	-	TRBJ2-5	TRBV4-3	TGCGCCAGCAGCCAAAACGGGAGAGACCAAGAGACCCAGTACTTC	CASSQNGRDQETQYF
-	-	TRBJ2-1	TRBV7-2	TGTGCCAGCAGCTTTCGTGGGGAGAGCTCGAGGAATGAGCAGTTCTTC	CASSFRGESSRNEQFF
-	TRBD2	TRBJ2-3	TRBV13	TGTGCCAGCAGCTTAAGACTAGCGGGGCCAGGGGATACGCAGTATTTT	CASSLRLAGPGDTQYF
-	-	TRBJ2-2	TRBV19	TGTGCCAGTAGGACAACGGGACGCTCCACCGGGGAGCTGTTTTTT	CASRTTGRSTGELFF
-	-	TRBJ2-2	TRBV28	TGTGCCAGCAGTCGGGGCAGGGCGAGCACCGGGGAGCTGTTTTTT	CASSRGRASTGELFF
-	TRBD1	TRBJ1-6	TRBV28	TGTGCCAGCAGCTTGCCAGGGGGCGTGTGGTCACCCCTCCACTTT	CASSLPGGVWSPLHF
-	TRBD1	TRBJ1-2	TRBV6-2/TRBV6-3	TGTGCCAGCAGTGGACAGGGCGTTTTCTATGGCTACACCTTC	CASSGQGVFYGYTF
-	-	TRBJ2-1	TRBV4-3	TGCGCCAGCAGCCAAGAAGGTCAGAGGCCGGATGAGCAGTTCTTC	CASSQEGQRPDEQFF
-	-	TRBJ2-2	TRBV7-2	TGTGCCAGCAGCTTAGAGGTGGTGGCCGGGGAGCTGTTTTTT	CASSLEVVAGELFF
-	-	TRBJ1-4	TRBV5-6	TGTGCCAGCAGCTTATACTCGTCGGATAATGAAAAACTGTTTTTT	CASSLYSSDNEKLFF
-	-	TRBJ2-7	TRBV5-1	TGCGCCAGCAGCTTGACCCAGGCCGGTGAGCAGTACTTC	CASSLTQAGEQYF
many	-	TRBJ2-3	TRBV28	TGTGCCAGCGGAGACAGCACAGATACGCAGTATTTT	CASGDSTDTQYF
few	TRBD1	TRBJ2-1	TRBV2	TGTGCCAGCAGTGAAAAGGACAGGGGAGCCTTTAACGATGAGCAGTTCTTC	CASSEKDRGAFNDEQFF
few	-	TRBJ1-1	TRBV9	TGTGCCAGCAGCGTTTTAGACAGTCCGAACACTGAAGCTTTCTTT	CASSVLDSPNTEAFF
-	-	TRBJ2-4	TRBV2	TGTGCCAGCAGGGCGGGACAGAACATTCAGTACTTC	CASRAGQNIQYF
few	-	TRBJ1-2	TRBV6-5	TGTGCCAGCGGCTCAAGGGTTAACTATGGCTACACCTTC	CASGSRVNYGYTF
-	-	TRBJ2-1	TRBV9	TGTGCCAGCAGCGTAGAGGGGAGCTCATCGGGTGAGCAGTTCTTC	CASSVEGSSSGEQFF
few	-	TRBJ1-4	TRBV4-3	TGCGCCAGCAGCCAAGTCACGGCAACTAATGAAAAACTGTTTTTT	CASSQVTATNEKLFF
-	-	TRBJ1-2	TRBV24-1	TGTGCCACCAGTGGAGGGTCCAACGGCTACACCTTC	CATSGGSNGYTF
-	-	TRBJ1-5	TRBV7-9	TGTGCCAGCAGCTTAATAAGCGGCCAAACCAGCAATCAGCCCCAGCATTTT	CASSLISGQTSNQPQHF
-	-	TRBJ1-2	TRBV12-5	TGTGCTAGTGGTGCCCCAGACGCCTATGGCTACACCTTC	CASGAPDAYGYTF
many	-	TRBJ2-5	TRBV7-9	TGTGCCAGCAGCCGGACCGAGGATTACCAAGAGACCCAGTACTTC	CASSRTEDYQETQYF
-	-	TRBJ1-2	TRBV4-3	TGCGCCAGCAGCCAAGATAGGCAGGGGTTTATCTATGGCTACACCTTC	CASSQDRQGFIYGYTF
-	-	TRBJ2-5	TRBV12-3/TRBV12-4	TGTGCCAGCAGTTTAGCGGGTTATCCAATTCAGTACTTC	CASSLAGYPIQYF
-	TRBD2	TRBJ2-1	TRBV5-5	TGTGCCAGCAGCTTGGCTAGCGGGGGTTTTTCCTACAATGAGCAGTTCTTC	CASSLASGGFSYNEQFF
-	-	TRBJ1-4	TRBV5-6	TGTGCCAGCAGCTTTCCTAAGGGGGAACTGTTTTTT	CASSFPKGELFF
-	-	TRBJ2-4	TRBV6-5	TGTGCCAGCAGTTACTCGAAGGCGGGGTGCGCCAAAAACATTCAGTACTTC	CASSYSKAGCAKNIQYF
few	TRBD2	TRBJ2-3	TRBV12-3/TRBV12-4	TGTGCCAGCAGGGAAAGCGGGGACGCAGATACGCAGTATTTT	CASRESGDADTQYF
few	-	TRBJ2-1	TRBV6-5	TGTGCCAGCAGGGCTCCCGCCTACAATGAGCAGTTCTTC	CASRAPAYNEQFF
few	-	TRBJ1-5	TRBV20-1	TGCAGTGCTAGTCAAGGTTGGCATTCTCGGACAGTGCGTTTACCCCAGCATTTT	CSASQGWHSRTVRLPQHF
many	-	TRBJ1-4	TRBV7-2	TGTGCCAGCAGCCCGGACAGCACTAATGAAAAACTGTTTTTT	CASSPDSTNEKLFF
few	-	TRBJ2-7	TRBV10-3	TGTGCCATCAGTGATGGGGGATCCTACAATGAGCAGTACTTC	CAISDGGSYNEQYF
-	-	TRBJ1-4	TRBV4-3	TGCGCCAGCAGCCAAGATTTGGCAGGAGAAAAACTGTTTTTT	CASSQDLAGEKLFF
few	TRBD1	TRBJ1-1	TRBV25-1	TGTGCCAGCAGTGCCGGGACAGGGGCCACTGAAGCTTTCTTT	CASSAGTGATEAFF
few	TRBD2	TRBJ2-5	TRBV3-1	TGTGCCAGCAGCCAGGTAGCGGGGCCCTTAGAGCAGTACTTC	CASSQVAGPLEQYF
-	-	TRBJ2-1	TRBV4-1	TGCGCCAGCAGCCAAGATCAAGGGTTTGGAATCTCCTACAATGAGCAGTTCTTC	CASSQDQGFGISYNEQFF
once	TRBD1	TRBJ1-1	TRBV5-1	TGCGCCAGCAAGGGACAGACCGTCATGAACACTGAAGCTTTCTTT	CASKGQTVMNTEAFF
-	-	TRBJ2-1	TRBV11-3	TGTGCCAGCAGCTCCACTAGCAATGAGCAGTTCTTC	CASSSTSNEQFF
-	-	TRBJ2-3	TRBV7-3	TGTGCCAGCAGCTTAACACAGACCAGCACAGATACGCAGTATTTT	CASSLTQTSTDTQYF
-	-	TRBJ1-2	TRBV10-3	TGTGCCATCAGCGACCTTCGGGGCAGGGAGAATGGCTACACCTTC	CAISDLRGRENGYTF
few	-	TRBJ2-2	TRBV9	TGTGCCAGCGACATGGGGGCGACCGGGGAGCTGTTTTTT	CASDMGATGELFF
-	-	TRBJ1-2	TRBV20-1	TGCAGTGCTTCAGGACAGAATAACTATGGCTACACCTTC	CSASGQNNYGYTF
few	-	TRBJ2-3	TRBV18	TGTGCCAGCTCACAAGACGCAGGGGGGTCCACAGATACGCAGTATTTT	CASSQDAGGSTDTQYF